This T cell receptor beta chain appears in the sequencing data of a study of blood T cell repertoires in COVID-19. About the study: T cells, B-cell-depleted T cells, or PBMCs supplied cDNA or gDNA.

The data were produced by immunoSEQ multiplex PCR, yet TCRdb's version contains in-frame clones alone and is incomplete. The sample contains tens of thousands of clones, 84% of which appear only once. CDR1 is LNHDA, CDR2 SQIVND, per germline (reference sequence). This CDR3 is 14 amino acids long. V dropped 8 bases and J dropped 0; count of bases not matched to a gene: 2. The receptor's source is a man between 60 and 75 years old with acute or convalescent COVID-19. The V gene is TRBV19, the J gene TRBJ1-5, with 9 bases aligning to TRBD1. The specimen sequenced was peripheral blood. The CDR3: CASGQGYSNQPQHF. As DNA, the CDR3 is TGTGCCAGTGGACAGGGGTATAGCAATCAGCCCCAGCATTTT.